This T cell receptor beta chain was observed in a study of glioma-infiltrating T cells after dendritic cell vaccination (TCRdb year 2016). Study-wide context: The cohort comprised approximately 15 glioblastoma patients from Phase I and II dendritic cell vaccination trials, 9 newly diagnosed and 6 with recurrent disease. Autologous tumor lysate-pulsed dendritic cell vaccination was administered to the patients between 2003 and 2012. To make the vaccine, monocyte-derived dendritic cells were cultured for about seven days with IL-4 and GM-CSF and then pulsed overnight with autologous tumor lysate. Three intradermal dendritic cell vaccine injections were administered to patients at biweekly intervals in the arm below the axilla. Tumor-infiltrating lymphocyte content was quantified and tumor and blood repertoires were compared in dendritic cell-vaccinated glioblastoma patients by deep sequencing of TCR beta CDR3 regions. Survival after dendritic cell vaccination was correlated with TCR sequencing metrics, including TIL content and tumor-blood repertoire overlap. Summary of the overall study and its limitations: The TCR overlap response model with three groups was called speculative and said to need prospective validation. Higher estimated pretreatment TIL content predicted longer time to progression and overall survival after dendritic cell vaccination. The cohort was small and heterogeneous, and full blood and tumor sets were available for few patients, with initial-recurrent tumor pairs available for even fewer patients. No direct relationship between TCR clonality and survival was found, suggesting that a diverse polyclonal response may matter.

Using the immunoSEQ assay, TCRB CDR3 regions were amplified from roughly 2.1 micrograms of genomic DNA, or from all available DNA when less than that was on hand. Multiplex PCR used 60 forward primers for TCR V beta segments and 13 reverse primers for J beta segments. To estimate the number of reads per starting template, synthetic control templates were added to each sample at limiting dilution. The Illumina HiSeq System generated 87 bp sequencing reads. On the study's bioinformatics: To remove PCR and sequencing errors, closely related sequences were merged with a nearest neighbor algorithm. TCR overlap was measured as the percentage of unique tumor TCR beta sequences that were also present in the peripheral blood of the same patient. TCRdb holds this immuneACCESS table with in-frame rearrangements only. Some clones are missing; in checked studies, unresolved V genes explain under half, and the rest has no known cause. V, J and clone size are those of that table, while D and trimming were read from the DNA. Within this sample are around 96,000 clones, with about 80% of them counted one time only. Of the sample, around 6% is held by the ten largest clones.

Sequences LNHDA (CDR1) and SQIVND (CDR2) are obtained from the germline V gene (reference sequence). Trimming accounts for 9 bases at V and 3 bases at J, while the number of junction bases matched to no gene is 10. The CDR3 sequence holds 14 residues, the cysteine and phenylalanine included. Only CDR3 DNA is held: 42 bases, read in frame from base 1. Selection of patients required sufficient residual fresh-frozen tumor tissue and over two years of available survival data. An isocitrate dehydrogenase mutation was not carried by any of the glioblastoma patients, although molecular status was otherwise variable. PBMC were collected before vaccination, two weeks after the third vaccination, and at tumor progression if tumor progression occurred. Genomic DNA was extracted with the Qiagen DNeasy Blood extraction Kit. This clone occurred a few times. Its antigen specificity is not known. No quality values exist for individual bases; no much larger clone is one base distant.

Here the chain combines TRBV19 and TRBJ1-2, with 7 central nucleotides matching TRBD1. This TCR was sampled from a human donor with glioblastoma. This sample comprised blood, obtained before dendritic cell vaccination. This receptor carries the CDR3 CASLRTTGDYGYTF. The nucleotide sequence is TGTGCCAGCCTCCGTACAACAGGGGACTATGGCTACACCTTC.